This T cell receptor (beta chain) was identified during a study of cytomegalovirus exposure and HLA in healthy donors. Background on the study: Among about 190 million T cells, an earlier analysis found 117 million unique TCR beta sequences.

The PCR used 60 Vbeta and 13 Jbeta primers. Data came from immunoSEQ multiplex PCR; TCRdb stores just in-frame clones and leaves some out. Of around 150,000 clones in the sample, roughly 74% were seen once. With 2 bases clipped from V and 4 bases from J, the junction kept 8 bases outside the gene matches. Per the germline V gene, CDR1 is MNHEY and CDR2 is SMNVEV (reference sequence). This CDR3 region has 16 residues. This chain links TRBV27 with TRBJ1-2; 9 bases match TRBD1. The receptor was isolated from a male donor in good health and CMV-seronegative. Specimen: PBMCs. The CDR3 region has the DNA TGTGCCAGCAGTTTAGGAGTGGGACAGGGATTCTATGGCTACACCTTC. This encodes CASSLGVGQGFYGYTF.